The clone carrying this T cell receptor (beta chain) was picked up a small number of times. Its target is unknown. This PCR relied on a set of 60 Vbeta primers and 13 Jbeta primers. Sequencing used immunoSEQ multiplex PCR; TCRdb keeps in-frame clones, though not all of them. In the table there are roughly 100,000 clones, approximately 64% of which are singletons. Nobody recorded the CMV serostatus of this donor. The sample belongs to a study of cytomegalovirus exposure and HLA in healthy donors. With V trimmed by 6 bases and J by 3 bases, 4 bases remained unmatched. This CDR3 has 15 residues. Per the germline V gene, CDR1 is MNHNS and CDR2 is SASEGT. Study conclusions and caveats: Sequencing depth roughly uniform across donors was assumed in presence/absence analyses. Despite most TCR sequences being rare, some public TCRs occurred in many donors.

This chain links TRBV6-1 with TRBJ2-2; 10 nucleotides line up with TRBD1. Sequencing input: PBMCs. The TCR was taken from a human donor in good health. CDR3 DNA sequence: TGTGCCAGCAGACGGACAGGGGGAGACACCGGGGAGCTGTTTTTT. Translating gives CASRRTGGDTGELFF.